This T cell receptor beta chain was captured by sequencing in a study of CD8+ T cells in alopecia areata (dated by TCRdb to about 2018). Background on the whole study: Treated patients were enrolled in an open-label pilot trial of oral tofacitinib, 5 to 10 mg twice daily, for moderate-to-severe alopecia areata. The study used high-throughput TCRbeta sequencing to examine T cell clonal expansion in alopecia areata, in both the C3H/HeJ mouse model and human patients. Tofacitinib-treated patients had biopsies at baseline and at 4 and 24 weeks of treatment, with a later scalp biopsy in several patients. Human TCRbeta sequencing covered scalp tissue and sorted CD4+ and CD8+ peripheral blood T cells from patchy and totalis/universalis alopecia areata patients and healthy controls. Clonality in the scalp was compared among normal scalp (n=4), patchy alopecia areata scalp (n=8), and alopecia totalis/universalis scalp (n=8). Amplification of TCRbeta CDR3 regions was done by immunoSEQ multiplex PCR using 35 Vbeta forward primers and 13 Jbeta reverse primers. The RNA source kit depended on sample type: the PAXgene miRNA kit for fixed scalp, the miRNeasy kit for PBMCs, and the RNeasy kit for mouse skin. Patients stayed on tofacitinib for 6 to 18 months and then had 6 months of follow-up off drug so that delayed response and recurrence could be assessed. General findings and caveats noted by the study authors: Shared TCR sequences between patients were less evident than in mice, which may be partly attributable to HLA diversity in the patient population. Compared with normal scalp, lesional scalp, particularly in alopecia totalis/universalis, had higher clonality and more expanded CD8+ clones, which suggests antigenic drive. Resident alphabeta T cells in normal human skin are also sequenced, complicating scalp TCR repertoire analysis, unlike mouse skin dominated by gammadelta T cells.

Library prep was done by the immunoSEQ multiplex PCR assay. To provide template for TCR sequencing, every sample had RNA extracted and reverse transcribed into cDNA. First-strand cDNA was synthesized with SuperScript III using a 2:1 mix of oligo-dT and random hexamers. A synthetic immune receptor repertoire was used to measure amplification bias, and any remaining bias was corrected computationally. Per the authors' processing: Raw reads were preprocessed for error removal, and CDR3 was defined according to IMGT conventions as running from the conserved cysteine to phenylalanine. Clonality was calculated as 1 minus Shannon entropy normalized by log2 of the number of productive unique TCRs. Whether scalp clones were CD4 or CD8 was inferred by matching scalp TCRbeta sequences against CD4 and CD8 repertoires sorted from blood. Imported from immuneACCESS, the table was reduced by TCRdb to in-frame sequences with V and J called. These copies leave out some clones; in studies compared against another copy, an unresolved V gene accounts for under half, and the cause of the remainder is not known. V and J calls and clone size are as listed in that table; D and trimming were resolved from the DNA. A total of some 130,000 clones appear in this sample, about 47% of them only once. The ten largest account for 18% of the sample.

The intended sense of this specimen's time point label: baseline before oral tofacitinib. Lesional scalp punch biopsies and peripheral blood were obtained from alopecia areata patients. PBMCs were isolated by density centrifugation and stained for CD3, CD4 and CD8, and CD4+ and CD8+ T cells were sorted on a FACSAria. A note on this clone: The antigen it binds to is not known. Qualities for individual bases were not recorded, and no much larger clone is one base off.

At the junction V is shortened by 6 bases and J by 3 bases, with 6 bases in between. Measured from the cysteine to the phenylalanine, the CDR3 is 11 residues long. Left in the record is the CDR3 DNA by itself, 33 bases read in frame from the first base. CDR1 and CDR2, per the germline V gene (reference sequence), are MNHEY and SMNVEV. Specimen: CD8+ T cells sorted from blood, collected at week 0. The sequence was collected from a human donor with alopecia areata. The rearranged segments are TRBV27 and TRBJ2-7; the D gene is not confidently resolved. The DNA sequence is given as TGTGCCAGCAGAACCCACTACGAGCAGTACTTC. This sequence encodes CASRTHYEQYF.